This T cell receptor (beta chain) comes out of a study of CD8 T cells in Susac syndrome. The CDR3 is 16 residues long. The V end lost 4 bases, the J end lost 0 bases, and 17 bases lay between the germline ends. Germline V gene data show CDR1 as SGHRS and CDR2 as YFSETQ. RNA was extracted with the RNeasy kit, and a quantity of about 0.45 to 1 ug was reverse transcribed using random hexamers. One entry per CDR3 protein results from TCRdb running MiXCR on the immunoSEQ multiplex PCR reads. The repertoire holds 120,000 or so distinct CDR3 sequences, with around 94% as singletons. What was sequenced was CD4+ T cells from PBMCs. The chain joins TRBV5-1 to TRBJ2-7, with a weak D call TRBD2 (5 bases). The TCR was taken from a human donor in good health. CDR3 nucleotides: TGCGCCAGCAGCGCTAGCCCAGGTATAAACTCCTACGAGCAGTACTTC. It is translated as CASSASPGINSYEQYF.